This T cell receptor beta chain is drawn from a study of T cells expressing NK-cell markers. The overall study: Investigators obtained TCR beta repertoires from sorted CD3+CD56+NKG2C+, CD3+CD56+NKG2C- and CD3+CD56-NKG2C+ T cells.

UMIs accompanied the 5'RACE template switching by which TCR beta cDNA was made. TCRdb re-called the 5' RACE reads, yielding one record per CDR3 amino acid sequence without DNA. This table holds 300,000 to 500,000 distinct CDR3 sequences. CDR3 length equals 11 residues. CDR1 is DFQATT and CDR2 is SNEGSKA in the germline V gene (reference sequence). The sequencing input was blood T cells: a sorted CD56 or NKG2C T cell subset, CD4+ or CD8+ T cells, or bulk PBMC T cells (not recorded which). The source of this sequence is a woman between 45 and 65 years old in good health. The rearrangement uses TRBV20-1 and TRBJ2-2. The chain's CDR3 is CSASFAGELFF.